The T cell receptor (beta chain) described here comes from a study of blood T cell repertoires in COVID-19. This CDR3 is built from 14 residues. The V end lost 4 bases, the J end lost 6 bases, and 17 bases lay between the germline ends. Germline V gives CDR1 SGHKS, CDR2 YYEKEE (reference sequence). Sequencing was performed with immunoSEQ multiplex PCR; in TCRdb, only in-frame clones are kept and a portion is missing. The table includes 55,000 to 80,000 clones, around 87% detected once. This clone has only one observation. The rearrangement joins TRBV5-5 to TRBJ2-7; D is perhaps TRBD2 (5 bases). The source is a human donor in a cohort sampled during active COVID-19. The sample comprised peripheral blood. Written as DNA, the CDR3 is TGTGCCAGCAGCAGCGGTCGGAGTCAGTCCGAGCAGTACTTC. This translates into CASSSGRSQSEQYF.